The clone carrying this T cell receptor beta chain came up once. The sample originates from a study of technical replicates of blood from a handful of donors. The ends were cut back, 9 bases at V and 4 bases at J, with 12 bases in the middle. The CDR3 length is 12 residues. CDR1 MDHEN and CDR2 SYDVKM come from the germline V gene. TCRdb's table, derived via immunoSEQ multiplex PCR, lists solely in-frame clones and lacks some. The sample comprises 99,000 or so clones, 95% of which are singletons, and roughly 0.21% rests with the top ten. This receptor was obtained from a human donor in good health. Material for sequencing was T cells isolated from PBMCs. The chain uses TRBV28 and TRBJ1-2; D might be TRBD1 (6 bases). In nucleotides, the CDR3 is TGTGCCAGTCAATGGACAGTCTATGGCTACACCTTC. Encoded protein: CASQWTVYGYTF.